This T cell receptor (beta chain) came from a study of T cells in localized non-small cell lung cancer. Whole-study findings and limits: The highest T cell clonality was in uninvolved adjacent lung, above tumor. Across samples, adjacent lung featured a median around 55 of the top 100 tumor clones. Since sequencing was restricted to only one region of the tumor, intratumor heterogeneity remains a possibility.

This clone was counted a few times. The antigen remains unidentified. Only in-frame clones appear in the TCRdb table, and some are missing; sequencing was by immunoSEQ multiplex PCR. This table has 2,000 to 2,500 clones, around 33% appearing once. Harvested at least 2 cm beyond the tumor margin, adjacent lung showed no atypia. The length of the CDR3 is 12 residues. J was trimmed by 10 bases and V by 5 bases; bases with no gene match: 5. Germline V gene data show CDR1 as SGDLS and CDR2 as YYNGEE. The sample consisted of normal lung tissue next to the tumor, taken before any cancer treatment. V is TRBV9 and J is TRBJ2-1; 8 bases line up with TRBD1. The sequence derives from a male donor aged 60 or older with stage I lung adenocarcinoma. The CDR3 loop is CASRQGAREQFF. The DNA of the CDR3 is TGTGCCAGCAGGCAGGGGGCAAGGGAGCAGTTCTTC.